These 13 T cell receptor beta chains were all obtained from the same sample, sequenced in a study of early T cells in non-severe SARS-CoV-2 infection. TCRdb re-analysed the 5' RACE reads in MiXCR, keeping a single row per CDR3 protein. The sample shows 45,000 to 55,000 distinct CDR3 sequences, 6.2% of them seen only once. Sample: whole blood. All receptors derive from an adult who was a healthcare worker with PCR-confirmed SARS-CoV-2 infection or an uninfected control (not recorded which).

About this clonotype itself: This could be a read error, since a much larger clone is one nucleotide away. J is TRBJ2-3 and V is TRBV6-4; tentative D call: TRBD2 (7 bases). The CDR3 consists of 14 residues. The germline gives CDR1 MRHNA, CDR2 SNTAGT. Trimming stripped 2 bases from V and 2 bases from J, with 8 bases between. The CDR3 loop is CASSDGGATDTQYF. CDR3 in DNA: TGTGCCAGCAGTGACGGGGGGGCCACAGATACGCAGTATTTT.

A remark on this clonotype: A read error may be the cause here, since a much bigger clone is one base away. The chain couples TRBV7-9 to TRBJ2-7, with 7 bases lining up with TRBD1. The CDR3 covers 14 residues. Germline V CDR1 and CDR2: SEHNR, FQNEAQ (reference sequence). DNA for the CDR3: TGTGCCAGCAGCCGGGGACAGCTCCCTTACGAGCAGCACTTC. Amino acid sequence: CASSRGQLPYEQHF.

This clonotype showed up many times. This chain uses TRBV5-6 with TRBJ1-3, with 10 positions matching TRBD1. Germline V gives CDR1 SGHDT, CDR2 YYEEEE. There are 16 residues in the CDR3. V lost 4 bases, J lost 4 bases, and 8 bases stayed unmatched. The CDR3 region is CASSITGTGAGNTIYF. The DNA of the CDR3 is TGTGCCAGCAGCATTACCGGGACAGGGGCCGGAAACACCATATATTTT.

This clonotype was seen ten or more times. This rearrangement joins TRBV13 to TRBJ2-3; no reliable D call. V was clipped by 5 bases and J by 2 bases, with 11 bases between them. Per the germline V gene, CDR1 is PRHDT and CDR2 is FYEKMQ (reference sequence). CDR3 length equals 14 residues. The CDR3 nucleotides read TGTGCCAGCAGCCCCCGGCGGCTCACAGATACGCAGTATTTT. It is translated as CASSPRRLTDTQYF.

This clonotype was counted ten times or more. V and J are TRBV4-3 and TRBJ2-3; unclear D gene. V gave up 1 base and J gave up 3 bases, with 11 bases separating them. Germline CDR1 and CDR2: LGHNA and YSLEER. This CDR3 contains 15 residues. The DNA for the CDR3 is TGCGCCAGCAGCCAAGGCCGGGCGTCGACAGATACGCAGTATTTT. Its protein is CASSQGRASTDTQYF.

This clonotype has ten or more counts. J is TRBJ1-2 and V is TRBV12-3 or TRBV12-4, with 8 bases that match TRBD1. CDR3 length equals 13 residues. The junction had 10 bases not matched to a gene; V was cut back by 9 bases and J by 7 bases. The CDR3 here is CARLDRTGPGYTF. The CDR3, as DNA: TGTGCCAGGCTCGACCGGACAGGGCCTGGCTACACCTTC.

This clonotype was seen a handful of times. The rearrangement joins TRBV20-1 to TRBJ1-1; maybe TRBD1 (5 bases). Germline V gene data show CDR1 as DFQATT and CDR2 as SNEGSKA (reference sequence). V lost 2 bases to trimming and J lost 3 bases, with 7 bases between them. CDR3 length equals 12 residues. The CDR3 loop is CSARNRYTEAFF. CDR3 in DNA: TGCAGTGCTAGAAACAGGTACACTGAAGCTTTCTTT.

The rearrangement uses TRBV20-1 and TRBJ2-3, with D tentatively TRBD2 (6 bases). V was pared by 1 base and J by 1 base, with 12 bases between. Germline V gene sequence: CDR1 DFQATT, CDR2 SNEGSKA (reference sequence). CDR3 length: 15 amino acids. The CDR3 DNA sequence: TGCAGTGCTAGAGGTCTAGCGCAACGCACAGATACGCAGTATTTT. Its translation: CSARGLAQRTDTQYF.

The V call is TRBV28, the J call TRBJ2-3; TRBD1 agrees at 10 bases. CDR1 is MDHEN, CDR2 SYDVKM, per germline. This CDR3 spans 15 amino acids. J was trimmed by 2 bases and V by 6 bases; bases with no gene match: 5. The CDR3 DNA sequence: TGTGCCAGCAGGGGGGACAGGGGTACCACAGATACGCAGTATTTT. It translates to CASRGDRGTTDTQYF. The entire variable domain, with the rest obtained from reference TRBV28 and TRBJ2-3, is as follows: DVKVTQSSRYLVKRTGEKVFLECVQDMDHENMFWYRQDPGLGLRLIYFSYDVKMKEKGDIPEGYSVSREKKERFSLILESASTNQTSMYLCASRGDRGTTDTQYFGPGTRLTVL.

The V and J genes are TRBV19 and TRBJ2-1; D is unclear. CDR1 and CDR2 from the germline V gene are LNHDA and SQIVND (reference sequence). V gave up 5 bases and J gave up 4 bases, with 9 bases separating them. CDR3 length: 13 residues. The CDR3 here is CASSWKVYNEQFF. The CDR3 DNA is TGTGCCAGTAGTTGGAAAGTATACAATGAGCAGTTCTTC.

This clonotype has at least ten counts. The J gene is TRBJ2-3, the V gene TRBV15; 11 nucleotides agree with TRBD1. Germline assignment: CDR1 LNHNV and CDR2 YYDKDF (reference sequence). With 1 base clipped from V and 4 bases from J, the junction kept 4 bases outside the gene matches. The CDR3 extends over 16 amino acids. The CDR3 DNA is TGTGCCACCAGCAGAGGGACAGGGGGCCGCGCAGATACGCAGTATTTT. Translating it yields CATSRGTGGRADTQYF.

This clonotype was seen at least ten times. The J gene is TRBJ1-4, the V gene TRBV18; tentative D call: TRBD1 (6 bases). CDR1 is KGHSH and CDR2 is LQKENI in the germline V gene. This CDR3 is 16 amino acids long. V was shortened by 3 bases and J by 7 bases, with 18 bases between the two germline ends. The CDR3 sequence: CASSPVARGSIEKLFF. CDR3 DNA: TGTGCCAGCTCACCCGTCGCCAGGGGAAGTATTGAAAAACTGTTTTTT.

This clonotype was seen a few times. V usage is TRBV9 and J usage is TRBJ1-3; a weak D match, TRBD1 (6 bases). The CDR3 spans 15 residues. Trimming removed 2 bases from V and 0 bases from J, with 9 bases in between. Germline V CDR1 and CDR2: SGDLS, YYNGEE. The CDR3 here is CASSVTGLSGNTIYF. The CDR3 DNA reads TGTGCCAGCAGCGTGACAGGCCTCTCTGGAAACACCATATATTTT.